This entry describes one TCR beta chain. Its antigen remains unidentified. The data were taken from a study of a mutant IDH1 vaccine in newly diagnosed glioma. Overall study: The week-35 safety follow-up was V12, and the week-47 study end was V13.

Clones were read by immunoSEQ multiplex PCR, and TCRdb kept only the in-frame ones, dropping some. Here the sample spans some 35,000 clones, 75% being singletons. After removal of 6 bases from V and 4 bases from J, the junction contained 8 bases not matched to a gene. CDR3 size: 16 residues. Looked up from germline, CDR1 is MRHNA and CDR2 is SNTAGT. Sample time point: week 47, end of study. Doses of 300 ug of mutant IDH1 20-mer peptide were given with topical imiquimod. Eight vaccine doses were administered to patients at weeks 1, 3, 5, 7, 11, 15, 19 and 23. The starting material was PBMCs, obtained from a glioma patient whose treatment included an IDH1 peptide vaccine. The J gene is TRBJ2-1, the V gene TRBV6-4; 11 bases map to TRBD2. The receptor's source is a man aged 35-49 years with glioma. The CDR3 sequence: CASSPSGTSGYNEQFF. CDR3 sequence (DNA): TGTGCCAGCAGCCCCTCCGGGACTAGCGGTTACAATGAGCAGTTCTTC.